The clone carrying this TCR beta chain was counted at least ten times. Its specificity is unknown. Only patients with CD8+CD57+ cell expansion on flow cytometry were chosen for sequencing. This specimen belongs to a study of CD8+CD57+ T cells in acquired aplastic anemia. Investigators profiled TCR beta VDJ and CDR3 from genomic DNA template. Each CDR3 protein is one row after TCRdb ran MiXCR on the reads. Of under 350,000 distinct CDR3 sequences detected, 45% to 65% appear once; the ten largest clones hold 1% to 1.5%. Study results and limitations: The same twenty-nine CD8+ CDR3 sequences occurred in patients and in controls.

CDR1 MGHRA and CDR2 YSYEKL come from the germline V gene. The CDR3 spans 15 residues. Deletions cut 4 bases from V and 3 bases from J, with 12 bases between. The sequence came from a human donor with aplastic anemia. The sequencing sample was made of sorted CD4+, CD8+, or CD8+CD57+ T cells (not recorded which) from PBMCs. The rearrangement links TRBV4-1 to TRBJ2-2; a weak D match, TRBD1 (5 bases). CDR3 nucleotide sequence: TGCGCCAGCAGCCGACGATCCAGGGACACCGGGGAGCTGTTTTTT. Amino acid sequence: CASSRRSRDTGELFF.